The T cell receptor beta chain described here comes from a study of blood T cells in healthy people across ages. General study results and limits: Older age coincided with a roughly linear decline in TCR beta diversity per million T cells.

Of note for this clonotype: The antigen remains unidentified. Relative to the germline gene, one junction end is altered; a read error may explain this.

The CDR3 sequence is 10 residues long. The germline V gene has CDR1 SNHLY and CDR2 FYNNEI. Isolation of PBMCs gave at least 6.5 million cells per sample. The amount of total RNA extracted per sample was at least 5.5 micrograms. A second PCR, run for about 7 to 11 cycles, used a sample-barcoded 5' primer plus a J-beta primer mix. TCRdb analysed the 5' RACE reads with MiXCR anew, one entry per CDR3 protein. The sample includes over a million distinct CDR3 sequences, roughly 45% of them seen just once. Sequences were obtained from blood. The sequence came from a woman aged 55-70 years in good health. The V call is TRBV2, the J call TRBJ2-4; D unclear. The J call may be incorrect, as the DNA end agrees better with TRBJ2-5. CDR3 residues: CASNQGTQYF. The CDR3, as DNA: TGTGCCAGCAATCAAGGGACCCAGTACTTC.